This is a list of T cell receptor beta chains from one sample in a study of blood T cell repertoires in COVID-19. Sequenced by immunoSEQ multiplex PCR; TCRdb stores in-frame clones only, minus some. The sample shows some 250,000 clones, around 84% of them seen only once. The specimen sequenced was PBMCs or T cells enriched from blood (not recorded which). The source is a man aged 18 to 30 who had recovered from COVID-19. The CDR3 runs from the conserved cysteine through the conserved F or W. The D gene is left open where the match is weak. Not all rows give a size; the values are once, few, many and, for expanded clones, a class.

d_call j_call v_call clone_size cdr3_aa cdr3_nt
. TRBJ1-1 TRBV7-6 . CASSLGAGETEAFF TGTGCCAGCAGCTTAGGAGCAGGGGAAACTGAAGCTTTCTTT
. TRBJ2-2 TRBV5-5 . CASSVGTTNTGELFF TGTGCCAGCAGCGTTGGGACAACGAACACCGGGGAGCTGTTTTTT
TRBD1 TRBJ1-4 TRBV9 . CASSVGTGQGPEKLFF TGTGCCAGCAGCGTAGGAACGGGACAGGGACCGGAAAAACTGTTTTTT
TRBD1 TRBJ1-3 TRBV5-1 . CASSLTGATSGNTIYF TGCGCCAGCAGCTTGACAGGGGCTACCTCTGGAAACACCATATATTTT
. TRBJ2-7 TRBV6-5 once CASSPGGYEQYF TGTGCCAGCAGTCCCGGGGGCTACGAGCAGTACTTC
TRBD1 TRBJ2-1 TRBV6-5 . CASSGTGGSDEQFF TGTGCCAGCAGCGGGACAGGGGGTTCGGATGAGCAGTTCTTC
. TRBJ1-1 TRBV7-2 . CASSLWGATEAFF TGTGCCAGCAGCTTATGGGGCGCCACTGAAGCTTTCTTT
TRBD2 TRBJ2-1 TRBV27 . CASSFRGRSNNEQFF TGTGCCAGCAGTTTTCGCGGGAGGTCGAACAATGAGCAGTTCTTC
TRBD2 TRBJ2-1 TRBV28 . CASSPLSTSGSTRSINEQFF TGTGCCAGCAGTCCCCTTTCGACTAGCGGGAGTACTCGTTCGATCAATGAGCAGTTCTTC
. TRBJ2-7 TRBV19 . CASSITGTPYEQYF TGTGCCAGTAGTATCACCGGGACACCCTACGAGCAGTACTTC
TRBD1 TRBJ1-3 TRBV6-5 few CASSYDRQGNTIYF TGTGCCAGCAGTTACGATCGACAGGGCAACACCATATATTTT
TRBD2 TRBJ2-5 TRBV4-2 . CASSQNPAGGIETQYF TGTGCCAGCAGCCAAAACCCAGCGGGAGGGATTGAGACCCAGTACTTC
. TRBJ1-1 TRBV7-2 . CASSLMGSNTEAFF TGTGCCAGCAGCTTAATGGGGAGTAACACTGAAGCTTTCTTT
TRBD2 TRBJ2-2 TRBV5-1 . CASSPGLAGGGGELFF TGCGCCAGCAGCCCGGGACTAGCGGGAGGAGGCGGGGAGCTGTTTTTT
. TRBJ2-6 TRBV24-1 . CATSDPQVGANVLTF TGTGCCACCAGTGATCCCCAGGTTGGGGCCAACGTCCTGACTTTC
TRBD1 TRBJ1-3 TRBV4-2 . CASSQVGGQVRNTIYF TGTGCCAGCAGCCAAGTCGGAGGACAGGTCAGAAACACCATATATTTT
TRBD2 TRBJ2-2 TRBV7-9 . CASSITSGNTGELFF TGTGCCAGCAGCATTACTAGCGGGAACACCGGGGAGCTGTTTTTT
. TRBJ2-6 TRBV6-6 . CASSTQGSGANVLTF TGTGCCAGCAGTACTCAGGGATCTGGGGCCAACGTCCTGACTTTC
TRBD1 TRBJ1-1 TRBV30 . CAWSVEGASEAFF TGTGCCTGGAGTGTAGAGGGGGCCTCTGAAGCTTTCTTT
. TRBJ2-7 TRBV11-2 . CASSPPGKPYEQYF TGTGCCAGCAGCCCCCCGGGGAAGCCTTACGAGCAGTACTTC
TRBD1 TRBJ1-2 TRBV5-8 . CATRDSTVYGYTF TGTGCCACCAGGGACAGCACCGTCTATGGCTACACCTTC
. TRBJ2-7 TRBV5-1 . CASSFNGRGEQYF TGCGCCAGCAGCTTCAACGGTAGAGGGGAGCAGTACTTC
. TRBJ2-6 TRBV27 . CASSLFGSGANVLTF TGTGCCAGCAGTTTATTCGGGTCTGGGGCCAACGTCCTGACTTTC
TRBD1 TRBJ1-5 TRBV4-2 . CASSHNRGDNQPQHF TGTGCCAGCAGCCACAACAGGGGCGACAATCAGCCCCAGCATTTT
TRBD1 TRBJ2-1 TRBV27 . CASSSGTGLTYNEQFF TGTGCCAGCAGTTCCGGGACAGGGTTAACCTACAATGAGCAGTTCTTC
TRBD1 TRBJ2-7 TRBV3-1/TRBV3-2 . CASSPGTGGPGEQYF TGTGCCAGCAGCCCAGGGACAGGGGGCCCTGGCGAGCAGTACTTC
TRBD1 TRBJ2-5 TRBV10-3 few CAISGQGGRETQYF TGTGCCATCAGCGGACAGGGTGGTAGGGAGACCCAGTACTTC
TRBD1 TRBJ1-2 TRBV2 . CASQSPGQGYNTF TGTGCCAGCCAATCCCCGGGACAGGGCTATAACACCTTC
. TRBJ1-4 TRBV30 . CAWSLRGEKLFF TGTGCCTGGAGTCTCCGGGGTGAAAAACTGTTTTTT
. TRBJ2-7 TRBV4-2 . CASSRGGSYEQYF TGTGCCAGCAGCCGCGGAGGATCCTACGAGCAGTACTTC
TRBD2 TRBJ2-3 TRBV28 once CASSQLAGVADTQYF TGTGCCAGCAGTCAACTAGCGGGAGTGGCAGATACGCAGTATTTT
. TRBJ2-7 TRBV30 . CAWRDRKSASYEQYF TGTGCCTGGAGAGACAGGAAATCAGCGTCCTACGAGCAGTACTTC
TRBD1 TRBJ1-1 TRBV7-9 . CASSLDRDLRAEAFF TGTGCCAGCAGCTTGGACAGGGACCTTCGCGCTGAAGCTTTCTTT
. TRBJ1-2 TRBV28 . CASSIRGYGYTF TGTGCCAGCAGTATCCGGGGCTATGGCTACACCTTC
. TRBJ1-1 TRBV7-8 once CASSSDTEAFF TGTGCCAGCAGCTCTGACACTGAAGCTTTCTTT
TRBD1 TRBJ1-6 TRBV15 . CATSVGQGNSPLHF TGTGCCACCAGCGTGGGACAGGGTAATTCACCCCTCCACTTT
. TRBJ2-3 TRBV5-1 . CASSAGRPALDTQYF TGCGCCAGCAGCGCGGGACGGCCGGCCTTAGATACGCAGTATTTT
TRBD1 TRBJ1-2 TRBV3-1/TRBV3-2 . CASSPGDRSGYTF TGTGCCAGCAGCCCAGGGGACAGGTCTGGCTACACCTTC
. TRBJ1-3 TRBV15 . CATSRDSVQAHTIYF TGTGCCACCAGCAGAGATTCGGTTCAGGCTCACACCATATATTTT
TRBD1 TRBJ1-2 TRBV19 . CASVPGGAFYGYTF TGTGCCAGTGTACCAGGGGGCGCGTTTTATGGCTACACCTTC
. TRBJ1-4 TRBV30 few CAWSDRIVGPKLFF TGTGCCTGGAGTGACAGGATCGTGGGGCCAAAACTGTTTTTT